This T cell receptor beta chain derives from a study of blood T cell repertoires in COVID-19. The wider study: Samples of COVID-19 (acute and convalescent) were obtained from the United States, Italy and Spain.

With 2 bases clipped from V and 5 bases from J, the junction kept 3 bases outside the gene matches. CDR1 and CDR2 (germline): LNHDA, SQIVND (reference sequence). The CDR3 runs 15 residues. The protocol was immunoSEQ multiplex PCR, while the TCRdb copy is restricted to in-frame clones and leaves out a portion. The sample yields under 400,000 clones, around 87% seen once. The TCR was taken from a man in his forties or fifties in a cohort exposed to, infected with or recovered from COVID-19 (not recorded which). The sample comprised PBMCs or T cells enriched from blood (not recorded which). V gene TRBV19 combines with J gene TRBJ2-1, with 10 bases that match TRBD2. The CDR3 bases are TGTGCCAGTAGTATACGACTAGCGGGCCACAATGAGCAGTTCTTC. Translated: CASSIRLAGHNEQFF.